This note documents a single T cell receptor (beta chain) sequence. TCRdb keeps only in-frame clones here, not all; method: immunoSEQ multiplex PCR. This repertoire shows under 300,000 clones, approximately 91% found once; its top ten account for 2% to 2.5%. The data belong to a study of blood T cell repertoires in COVID-19. Participants came from about two dozen US areas, aged roughly 18 to 90 years. Researchers sorted participants into cohorts using their self-reported clinical history. The origin of this receptor is a woman aged 35 to 49 with acute COVID-19. The specimen was PBMCs or T cells enriched from blood (not recorded which).

Written as DNA, the CDR3 is TGTGCCAGCAGTTACGGGCGGGGGGGAAGCTATGGCTACACCTTC. Translating gives CASSYGRGGSYGYTF. The chain uses TRBV6-5 and TRBJ1-2; D may be TRBD1 (5 bases). This CDR3 region has 15 residues. V was trimmed by 2 bases and J by 4 bases, leaving 14 bases between them. Germline V gives CDR1 MNHEY, CDR2 SVGAGI.